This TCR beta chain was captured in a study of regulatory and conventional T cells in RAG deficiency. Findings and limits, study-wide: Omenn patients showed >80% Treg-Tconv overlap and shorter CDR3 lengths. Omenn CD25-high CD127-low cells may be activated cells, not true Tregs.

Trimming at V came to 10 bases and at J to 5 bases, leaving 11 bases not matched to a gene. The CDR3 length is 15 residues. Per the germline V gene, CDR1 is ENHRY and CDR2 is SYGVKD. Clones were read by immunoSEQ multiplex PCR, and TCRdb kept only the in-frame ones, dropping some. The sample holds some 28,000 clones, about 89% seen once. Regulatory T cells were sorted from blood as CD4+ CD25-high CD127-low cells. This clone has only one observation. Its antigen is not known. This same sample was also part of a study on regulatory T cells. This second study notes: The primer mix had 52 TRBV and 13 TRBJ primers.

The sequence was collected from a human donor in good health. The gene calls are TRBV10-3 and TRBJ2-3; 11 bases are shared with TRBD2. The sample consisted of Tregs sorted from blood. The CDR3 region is CATRGALAGVDTQYF. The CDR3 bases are TGTGCCACCCGAGGGGCACTAGCGGGGGTAGATACGCAGTATTTT.